This record looks at one T cell receptor (beta chain) sequence and its context. The antigen is undetermined. These data are taken from a study of cytomegalovirus exposure and HLA in healthy donors. General study points: Researchers reportedly found TCR beta sequences accurately predicted most subjects' HLA-A and HLA-B alleles. In a later analysis, V- and J-gene trimming of beta chains associated with a DCLRE1C missense variant, replicated independently. In a later analysis, most CMV-associated TCR beta chains appeared HLA-restricted.

The CDR3 runs 16 residues. In germline, CDR1 is SGHRS, CDR2 YFSETQ. Deletions cut 1 base from V and 1 base from J, with 14 bases between. 60 Vbeta and 13 Jbeta primers were used in PCR. Sequenced by immunoSEQ multiplex PCR; TCRdb stores in-frame clones only, minus some. Reported are around 50,000 clones; the ten largest clones contain about 2%. This sequence was found in a woman in her 40s in good health and CMV-seronegative. The sequencing sample was made of PBMCs. The chain links TRBV5-1 to TRBJ2-5, with D uncertain. The CDR3 protein is CASSLSPAPSQETQYF. The CDR3 region has the DNA TGCGCCAGCAGCTTGAGCCCCGCCCCTTCCCAAGAGACCCAGTACTTC.